A single T cell receptor beta chain is shown here with its context. The data stem from a study of control samples from healthy donors and cancer patients. Measured with immunoSEQ multiplex PCR; TCRdb has only the in-frame clones, and not every one. Of 79,000 or so clones in the sample, roughly nine tenths are singletons; the top ten hold roughly 9.7%. The germline gives CDR1 WSHSY, CDR2 SAAADI. The length of the CDR3 is 15 residues. V was clipped by 8 bases and J by 0 bases, with 14 bases between them. This receptor was identified in a woman in her 50s with colorectal cancer. This chain links TRBV10-2 with TRBJ1-3; no reliable D call. Sequencing used PBMCs. The CDR3 sequence is CASFNGKSSGNTIYF. CDR3 sequence (DNA): TGCGCCAGCTTTAATGGGAAGAGCTCTGGAAACACCATATATTTT.